A single T cell receptor (beta chain) is shown here with its context. These data originate in a study of blood T cell repertoires in COVID-19. Study information: From the United States, Italy and Spain came samples of acute and convalescent COVID-19. PBMCs, B-cell-depleted T cells, or T cells were the source of the cDNA or gDNA that made up the material.

Measured with immunoSEQ multiplex PCR; TCRdb has only the in-frame clones, and not every one. The repertoire has roughly 130,000 clones, roughly 83% of them found once; the top ten carry less than 20%. The ends were cut back, 10 bases at V and 0 bases at J, with 6 bases in the middle. This CDR3 is 11 amino acids long. Germline V gene data show CDR1 as ENHRY and CDR2 as SYGVKD. The V and J genes are TRBV10-3 and TRBJ1-1; unclear D gene. Sequenced input: peripheral blood. This receptor was identified in a woman in her forties or fifties with acute or convalescent COVID-19. CDR3 DNA: TGTGCCACCACTATGAACACTGAAGCTTTCTTT. Translation gives CATTMNTEAFF.